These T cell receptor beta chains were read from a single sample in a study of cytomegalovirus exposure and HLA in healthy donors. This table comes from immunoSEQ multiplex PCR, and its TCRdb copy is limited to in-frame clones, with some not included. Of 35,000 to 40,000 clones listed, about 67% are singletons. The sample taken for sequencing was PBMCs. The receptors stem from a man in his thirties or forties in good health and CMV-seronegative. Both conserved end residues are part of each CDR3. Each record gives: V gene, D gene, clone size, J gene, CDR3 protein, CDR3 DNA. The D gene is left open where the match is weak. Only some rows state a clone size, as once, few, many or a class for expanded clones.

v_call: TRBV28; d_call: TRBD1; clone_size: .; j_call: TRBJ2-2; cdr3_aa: CASRDSTGELFF; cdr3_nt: TGTGCCTCTAGGGACAGCACCGGGGAGCTGTTTTTT
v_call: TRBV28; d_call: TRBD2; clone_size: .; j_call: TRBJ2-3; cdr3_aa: CASSGLAGGTDTQYF; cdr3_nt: TGTGCCAGCAGCGGTCTAGCGGGAGGCACAGATACGCAGTATTTT
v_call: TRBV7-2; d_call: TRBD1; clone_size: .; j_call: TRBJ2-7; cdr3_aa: CASSLAPGQGSYEQYF; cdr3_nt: TGTGCCAGCAGCTTAGCGCCGGGACAGGGATCCTACGAGCAGTACTTC
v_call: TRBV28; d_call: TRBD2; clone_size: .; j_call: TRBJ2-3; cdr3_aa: CASSSPGLAGGPYTQYF; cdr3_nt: TGTGCCAGCAGTTCCCCGGGACTAGCGGGAGGGCCGTATACGCAGTATTTT
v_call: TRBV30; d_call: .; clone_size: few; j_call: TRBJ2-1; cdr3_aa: CAWSGLANEQFF; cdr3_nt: TGTGCCTGGAGTGGATTAGCCAATGAGCAGTTCTTC
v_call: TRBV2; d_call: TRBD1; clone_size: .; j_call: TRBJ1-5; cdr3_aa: CASNRDRSNQPQHF; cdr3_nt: TGTGCCAGCAACCGGGACAGGAGTAATCAGCCCCAGCATTTT
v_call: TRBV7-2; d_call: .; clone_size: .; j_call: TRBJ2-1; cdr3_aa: CASSLDSGSSYNEQFF; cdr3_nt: TGTGCCAGCAGCTTAGATTCCGGGAGCTCCTACAATGAGCAGTTCTTC
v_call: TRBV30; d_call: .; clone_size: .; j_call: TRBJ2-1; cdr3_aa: CAWSVNSDEQFF; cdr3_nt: TGTGCCTGGAGTGTAAATAGTGATGAGCAGTTCTTC
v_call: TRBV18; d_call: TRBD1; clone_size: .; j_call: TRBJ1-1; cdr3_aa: CASSPGTGVAEAFF; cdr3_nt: TGTGCCAGCTCACCCGGGACAGGGGTAGCAGAAGCTTTCTTT
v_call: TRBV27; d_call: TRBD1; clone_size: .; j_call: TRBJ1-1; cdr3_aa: CASSWDSSNTEAFF; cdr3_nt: TGTGCCAGCAGTTGGGACAGCTCGAACACTGAAGCTTTCTTT
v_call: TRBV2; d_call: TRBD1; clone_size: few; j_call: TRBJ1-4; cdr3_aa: CASNNRGREKLFF; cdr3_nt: TGTGCCAGCAACAACAGGGGGCGTGAAAAACTGTTTTTT
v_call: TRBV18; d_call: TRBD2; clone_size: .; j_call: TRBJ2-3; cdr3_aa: CASSNRLAGNEDTQYF; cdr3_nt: TGTGCCAGCTCAAACCGACTAGCGGGAAATGAAGATACGCAGTATTTT
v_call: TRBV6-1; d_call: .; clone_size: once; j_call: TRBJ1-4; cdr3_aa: CASSLQGSNEKLFF; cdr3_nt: TGTGCCAGCAGCCTACAGGGATCTAATGAAAAACTGTTTTTT
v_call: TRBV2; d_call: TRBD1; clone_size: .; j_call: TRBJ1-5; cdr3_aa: CASNGFIQQGKGQPQHF; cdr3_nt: TGTGCCAGCAATGGGTTCATTCAACAGGGGAAGGGACAGCCCCAGCATTTT
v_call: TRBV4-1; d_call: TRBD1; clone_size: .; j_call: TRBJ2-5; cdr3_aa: CASSHPPARGRGETQYF; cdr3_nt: TGCGCCAGCAGCCACCCCCCGGCGAGGGGGCGAGGAGAGACCCAGTACTTC
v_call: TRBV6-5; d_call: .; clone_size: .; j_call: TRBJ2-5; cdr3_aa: CASSYSLAETQYF; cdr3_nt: TGTGCCAGCAGTTACTCTTTAGCGGAGACCCAGTACTTC
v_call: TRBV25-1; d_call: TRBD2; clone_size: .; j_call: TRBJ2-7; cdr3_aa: CASSELAGEAHEQYF; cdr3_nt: TGTGCCAGCAGTGAACTAGCGGGGGAGGCCCACGAGCAGTACTTC
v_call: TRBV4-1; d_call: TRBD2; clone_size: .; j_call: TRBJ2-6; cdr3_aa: CASSRGTSGFGANVLTF; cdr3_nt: TGCGCCAGCAGCCGCGGGACTAGCGGGTTTGGGGCCAACGTCCTGACTTTC
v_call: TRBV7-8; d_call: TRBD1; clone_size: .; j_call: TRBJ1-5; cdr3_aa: CASSQGANQPQHF; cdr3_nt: TGTGCCAGCAGCCAGGGGGCCAATCAGCCCCAGCATTTT
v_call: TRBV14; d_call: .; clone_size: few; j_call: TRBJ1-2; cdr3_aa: CASSQGGALSNYGYTF; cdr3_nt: TGTGCCAGCAGCCAAGGGGGAGCGCTGAGTAACTATGGCTACACCTTC
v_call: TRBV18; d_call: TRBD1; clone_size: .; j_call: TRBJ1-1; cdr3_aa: CASSQQGGNTEAFF; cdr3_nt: TGTGCCAGCTCACAGCAGGGGGGGAACACTGAAGCTTTCTTT
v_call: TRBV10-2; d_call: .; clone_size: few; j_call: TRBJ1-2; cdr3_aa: CASSEWDTPSNGYPF; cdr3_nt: TGCGCCAGCAGTGAGTGGGACACCCCTTCGAATGGCTACCCCTTC
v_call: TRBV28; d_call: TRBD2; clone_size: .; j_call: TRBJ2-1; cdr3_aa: CASSPSSGRRHEQFF; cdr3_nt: TGTGCCAGCAGCCCGTCAAGCGGGAGAAGACATGAGCAGTTCTTC
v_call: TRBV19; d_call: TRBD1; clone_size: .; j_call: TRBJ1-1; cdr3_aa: CASRRGQSRVPEAFF; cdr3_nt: TGTGCCAGTAGGCGGGGACAGTCAAGAGTCCCTGAAGCTTTCTTT
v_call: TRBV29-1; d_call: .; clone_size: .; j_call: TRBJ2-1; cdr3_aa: CSVDRGGKPGASAYNEQFF; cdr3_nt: TGCAGCGTTGACCGAGGAGGGAAACCTGGGGCGTCGGCCTACAATGAGCAGTTCTTC
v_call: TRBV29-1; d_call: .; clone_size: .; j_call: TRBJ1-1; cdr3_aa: CSVVRAGANTEAFF; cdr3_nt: TGCAGCGTTGTTAGGGCGGGGGCCAACACTGAAGCTTTCTTT
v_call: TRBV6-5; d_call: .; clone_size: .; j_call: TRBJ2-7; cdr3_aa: CASSYSISQGEQYF; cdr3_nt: TGTGCCAGCAGTTACTCGATTTCACAGGGCGAGCAGTACTTC
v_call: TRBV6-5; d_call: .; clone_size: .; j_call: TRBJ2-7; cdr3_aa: CASRPPGGKYEQYF; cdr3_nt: TGTGCCAGCAGGCCCCCGGGGGGCAAGTACGAGCAGTACTTC
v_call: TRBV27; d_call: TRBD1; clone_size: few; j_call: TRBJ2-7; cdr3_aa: CASSFSTGGAISEQYF; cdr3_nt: TGTGCCAGCAGTTTCTCCACAGGGGGCGCGATCTCCGAGCAGTACTTC
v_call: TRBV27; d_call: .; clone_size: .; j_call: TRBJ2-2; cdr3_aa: CASSSPPAGELFF; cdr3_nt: TGTGCCAGCAGTTCCCCTCCGGCCGGGGAGCTGTTTTTT
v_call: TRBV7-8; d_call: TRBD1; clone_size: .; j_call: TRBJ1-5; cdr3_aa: CASSETGGDSNQPQHF; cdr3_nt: TGTGCCAGCAGCGAGACAGGGGGTGATAGCAATCAGCCCCAGCATTTT
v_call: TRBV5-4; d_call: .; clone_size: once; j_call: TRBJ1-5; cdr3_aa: CASSLAGDSNQPQHF; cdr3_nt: TGTGCCAGCAGCTTGGCCGGGGATAGCAATCAGCCCCAGCATTTT
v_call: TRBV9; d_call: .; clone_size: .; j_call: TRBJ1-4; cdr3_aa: CASGRGEGEKLFF; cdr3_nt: TGTGCCAGCGGCCGAGGGGAGGGTGAAAAACTGTTTTTT
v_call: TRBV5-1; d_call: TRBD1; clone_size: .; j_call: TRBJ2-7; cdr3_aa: CASSVGTGLTYEQYF; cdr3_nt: TGCGCCAGCAGCGTCGGGACAGGTCTAACCTACGAGCAGTACTTC
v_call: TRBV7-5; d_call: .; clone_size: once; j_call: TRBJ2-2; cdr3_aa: CARSLSTGELFF; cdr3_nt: TGTGCCAGAAGCCTATCCACCGGGGAGCTGTTTTTT
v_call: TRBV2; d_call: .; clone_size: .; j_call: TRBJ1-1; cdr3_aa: CASTFSTEAFF; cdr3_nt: TGTGCCAGCACTTTCTCGACTGAAGCTTTCTTT
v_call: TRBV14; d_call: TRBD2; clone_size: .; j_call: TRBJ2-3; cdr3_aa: CASSPIQSGGSNTQYF; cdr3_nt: TGTGCCAGCAGCCCAATCCAAAGCGGGGGGAGCAATACGCAGTATTTT
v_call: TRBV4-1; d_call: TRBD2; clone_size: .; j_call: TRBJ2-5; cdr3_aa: CASSRLLAGGQETQYF; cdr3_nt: TGCGCCAGCAGCCGCCTACTAGCGGGAGGGCAAGAGACCCAGTACTTC
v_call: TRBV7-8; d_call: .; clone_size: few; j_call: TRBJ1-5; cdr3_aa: CASSSNSNQPQHF; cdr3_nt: TGTGCCAGCAGCTCAAATAGCAATCAGCCCCAGCATTTT
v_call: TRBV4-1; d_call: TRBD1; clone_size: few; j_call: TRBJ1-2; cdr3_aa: CASSQAGGTDYGYTF; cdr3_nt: TGCGCCAGCAGCCAAGCAGGGGGTACGGACTATGGCTACACCTTC
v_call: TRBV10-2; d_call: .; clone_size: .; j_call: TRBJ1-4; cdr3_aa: CASSESQGFLGEKLFF; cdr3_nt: TGCGCCAGCAGTGAGTCACAGGGATTTTTGGGTGAAAAACTGTTTTTT
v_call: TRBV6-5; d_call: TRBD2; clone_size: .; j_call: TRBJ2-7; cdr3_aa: CASSYSGLADSYEQYF; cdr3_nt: TGTGCCAGCAGTTACTCGGGACTAGCGGACTCCTACGAGCAGTACTTC
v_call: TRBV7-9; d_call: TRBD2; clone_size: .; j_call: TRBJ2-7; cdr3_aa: CASTGGGLFAYEQYF; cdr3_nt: TGTGCCAGCACGGGGGGGGGCTTATTCGCCTACGAGCAGTACTTC
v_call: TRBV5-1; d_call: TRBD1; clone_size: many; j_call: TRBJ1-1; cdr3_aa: CASTTRQGALNTEAFF; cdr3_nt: TGCGCCAGCACTACCAGACAGGGCGCGCTGAACACTGAAGCTTTCTTT
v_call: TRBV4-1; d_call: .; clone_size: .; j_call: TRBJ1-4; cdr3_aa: CASSQDPLSGGGREKLFF; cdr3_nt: TGCGCCAGCAGCCAAGATCCCTTGTCGGGGGGCGGTCGTGAAAAACTGTTTTTT